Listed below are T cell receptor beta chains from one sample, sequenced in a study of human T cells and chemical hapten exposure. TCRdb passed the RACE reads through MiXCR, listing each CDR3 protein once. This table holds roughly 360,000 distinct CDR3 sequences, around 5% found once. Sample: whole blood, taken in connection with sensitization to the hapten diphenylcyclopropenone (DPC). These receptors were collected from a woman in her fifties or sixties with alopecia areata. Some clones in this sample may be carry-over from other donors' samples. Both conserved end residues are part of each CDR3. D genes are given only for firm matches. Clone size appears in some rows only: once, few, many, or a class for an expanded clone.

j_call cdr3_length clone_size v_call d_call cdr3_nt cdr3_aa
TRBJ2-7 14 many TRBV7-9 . TGTGCCAGCAGCTTAGTGGGTAACTCCTACGAGCAGTACTTC CASSLVGNSYEQYF
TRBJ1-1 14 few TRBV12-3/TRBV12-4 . TGTGCCAGCAGTTTTCCGGGTCTTGGCACTGAAGCTTTCTTT CASSFPGLGTEAFF
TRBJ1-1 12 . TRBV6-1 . TGTGCCAGCCGTGTCATGAACACTGAAGCTTTCTTT CASRVMNTEAFF
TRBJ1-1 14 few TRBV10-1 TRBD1 TGCGCCAGCAGTCCGGGACAGGGGGACTCTGAAGCTTTCTTT CASSPGQGDSEAFF
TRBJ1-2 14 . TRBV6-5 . TGTGCCAGCAGTTACTCGAACCCTACCTATGGCTACACCTTC CASSYSNPTYGYTF
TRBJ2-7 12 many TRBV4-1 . TGCGCCAGCAGCCAAGAGGGAGGCGAGCAGTACTTC CASSQEGGEQYF
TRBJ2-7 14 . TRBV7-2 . TGTGCCAGCAGCTTGACGGACGTCTCCTACGAGCAGTACTTC CASSLTDVSYEQYF
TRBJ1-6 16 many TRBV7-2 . TGTGCCAGCAGCTTAGCAGGAACCGCGGGGAATTCACCCCTCCACTTT CASSLAGTAGNSPLHF
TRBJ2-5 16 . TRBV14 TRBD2 TGTGCCAGCAGTCGGACTAGCGGGCCGTACCAAGAGACCCAGTACTTC CASSRTSGPYQETQYF
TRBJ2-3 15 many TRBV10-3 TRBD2 TGTGCCATCAGTGAGTCGGGACTAGCGGGGGATACGCAGTATTTT CAISESGLAGDTQYF
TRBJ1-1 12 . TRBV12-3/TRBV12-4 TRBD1 TGTGCCAGCAGTACCGGGACAGTTGAAGCTTTCTTT CASSTGTVEAFF
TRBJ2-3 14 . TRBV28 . TGTGCCAGCAGTTTATCCCACTTCACAGATACGCAGTATTTT CASSLSHFTDTQYF
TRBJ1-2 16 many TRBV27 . TGTGCCAGCAGCCTCAACCGGGACACTCCTAACTATGGCTACACCTTC CASSLNRDTPNYGYTF
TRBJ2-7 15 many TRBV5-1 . TGCGCCAGCAGCACATTCCCCGGGACACCGGAGGAGCAGTACTTC CASSTFPGTPEEQYF
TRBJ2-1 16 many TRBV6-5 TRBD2 TGTGCCAGCAGAAATACCGGGACTAGCGGGAGCAATGAGCAGTTCTTC CASRNTGTSGSNEQFF
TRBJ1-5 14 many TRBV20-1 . TGCAGTGCTAGCGGGGTGGGCTTCAATCAGCCCCAGCATTTT CSASGVGFNQPQHF
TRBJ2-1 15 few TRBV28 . TGTGCCAGCAGTCCATTCCCAGGGGACCCCGATGAGCAGTTCTTC CASSPFPGDPDEQFF
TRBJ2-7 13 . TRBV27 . TGTGCCAGCAGTTTATCCATTTCCTACGAGCAGTACTTC CASSLSISYEQYF
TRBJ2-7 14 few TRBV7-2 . TGTGCCAGCAGCTTAGTGTCCGAATTCTACGAGCAGTACTTC CASSLVSEFYEQYF
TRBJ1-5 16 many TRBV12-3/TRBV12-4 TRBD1 TGTGCCAGCAGTTTTGGGACAGGGGTACGCAATCAGCCCCAGCATTTT CASSFGTGVRNQPQHF
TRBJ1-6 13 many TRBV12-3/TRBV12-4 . TGTGCCAGCAGTTGGGGGTATAATTCACCCCTCCACTTT CASSWGYNSPLHF
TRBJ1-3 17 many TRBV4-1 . TGCGCCAGCAGCCAAGAGGGCCCGTGGAGCTCTGGAAACACCATATATTTT CASSQEGPWSSGNTIYF
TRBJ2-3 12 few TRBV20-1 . TGCAGTCCCTGGGGCCTACCAGGTACGCAGTATTTT CSPWGLPGTQYF
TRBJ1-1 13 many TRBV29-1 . TGCAGCGCGGAAAAAGGGGTAGGCACTGAAGCTTTCTTT CSAEKGVGTEAFF
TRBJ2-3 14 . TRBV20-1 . TGCAGTGCTAGAGTGGGGAAGGGCCCAGATACGCAGTATTTT CSARVGKGPDTQYF
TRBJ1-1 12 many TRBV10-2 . TGCGCCAGCAGTAAAGGGGAGACTGAAGCTTTCTTT CASSKGETEAFF
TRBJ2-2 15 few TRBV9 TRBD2 TGTGCCAGCAGCGTGTCTAGCGGGACCGCCGGGGAGCTGTTTTTT CASSVSSGTAGELFF